The 24 T cell receptor beta chains in this list originate from one sample, sequenced in a study of blood T cells in healthy people across ages. Then a second PCR, running roughly 7 to 11 cycles, was carried out with a sample-barcoded 5' primer and a J-beta primer mix. TCRdb re-called the 5' RACE reads with MiXCR, one entry per CDR3 protein. The table lists around 2 million distinct CDR3 sequences, about 39% of them singletons. Source material: blood. The receptors derive from a human donor in good health.

Only a few counts were recorded for this clonotype. The chain has TRBV4-2 and TRBJ1-4; the match to TRBD1 covers 8 bases. Germline CDR1 is LGHNA and CDR2 is YNFKEQ. CDR3 size: 15 residues. Trimming took 3 bases from V and 7 from J; bases not matched to a gene: 7. In DNA form, the CDR3 reads TGTGCCAGCAGCCATGACTACGGACAGGGTGAAAAACTGTTTTTT. Translated, it gives CASSHDYGQGEKLFF.

This clonotype was found many times. The V and J genes are TRBV20-1 and TRBJ2-3; no clear D gene. The ends were cut back, 3 bases at V and 1 base at J, with 11 bases in the middle. The CDR3 loop spans 14 amino acids. Germline V lookup: CDR1 DFQATT, CDR2 SNEGSKA (reference sequence). Written as DNA, the CDR3 is TGCAGTGCTAGGATCCAGTGGGGCACAGATACGCAGTATTTT. Translation: CSARIQWGTDTQYF.

The rearrangement uses TRBV3-1 and TRBJ2-4, with D uncertain. This CDR3 contains 12 residues. V lost 1 base, J lost 13 bases, and 11 bases lay in between. Germline loops: CDR1 LGHDT, CDR2 YNNKEL (reference sequence). CDR3 amino acids: CASSQVGMEQYF. CDR3 DNA sequence: TGTGCCAGCAGCCAAGTTGGCATGGAGCAGTACTTC.

In this sample, this clonotype turned up a few times. The chain has TRBV7-8 and TRBJ2-5; D ambiguous. Looked up from germline, CDR1 is SGHVS and CDR2 is FQNEAQ. CDR3 size: 14 residues. V was pared by 2 bases and J by 2 bases, with 9 bases between. Here the CDR3 reads CASSLRLPQETQYF. CDR3 sequence (DNA): TGTGCCAGCAGCTTAAGGCTACCGCAAGAGACCCAGTACTTC.

V is TRBV12-3 or TRBV12-4 and J is TRBJ2-5; the match to TRBD2 covers 15 bases. Trimming took 5 bases from V and 5 from J; bases not matched to a gene: 9. The CDR3 loop spans 17 amino acids. The CDR3 DNA is TGTGCCAGCAGTCTAAGGACTAGCGGGGGGGAGCGGGAGACCCAGTACTTC. Translating gives CASSLRTSGGERETQYF.

The genes are TRBV19 and TRBJ1-1; D is undetermined. This CDR3 comprises 14 residues. Germline CDR1 LNHDA, CDR2 SQIVND (reference sequence). With 8 bases removed from V and 2 bases from J, the gap between germline ends came to 15 bases. In nucleotides, the CDR3 is TGTGCCAGTTTCCCTTTGGACGGTAACACTGAAGCTTTCTTT. It encodes CASFPLDGNTEAFF. Supplemented by reference TRBV19 and TRBJ1-1, the full variable domain reads DGGITQSPKYLFRKEGQNVTLSCEQNLNHDAMYWYRQDPGQGLRLIYYSQIVNDFQKGDIAEGYSVSREKKESFPLTVTSAQKNPTAFYLCASFPLDGNTEAFFGQGTRLTVV.

Comment on this clonotype: Mismatch with germline at one junction end may stem from a read error. The rearrangement uses TRBV2 and TRBJ1-2; TRBD1 is a possible D gene (5 bases). The CDR3 has 14 residues. Germline CDR1 reads SNHLY; CDR2 reads FYNNEI. CDR3 region: CASSDPDTTYDYTF. The CDR3 coding sequence is TGTGCCAGCAGTGACCCGGACACAACTTATGACTACACCTTC.

This rearrangement joins TRBV5-1 to TRBJ2-3; D remains unclear. The length of the CDR3 is 13 residues. CDR1 and CDR2 (germline): SGHRS, YFSETQ. Between the trimmed V and J ends, which lost 3 bases and 5 bases, there was a span of 10 bases. The CDR3 loop reads CASSWVVGDTQYF. The CDR3 DNA reads as TGCGCCAGCAGCTGGGTAGTGGGAGATACGCAGTATTTT.

This clonotype was seen at least ten times. J is TRBJ2-1 and V is TRBV5-1; D ambiguous. CDR1 is SGHRS and CDR2 is YFSETQ in the germline V gene. V lost 2 bases to trimming and J lost 7 bases, with 10 bases between them. This CDR3 contains 13 residues. The CDR3 DNA reads as TGCGCCAGCAGCTTCCCTAGTGGGAATGAGCAGTTCTTC. Its protein is CASSFPSGNEQFF. Full variable domain (outside the CDR3, taken from reference TRBV5-1 and TRBJ2-1): KAGVTQTPRYLIKTRGQQVTLSCSPISGHRSVSWYQQTPGQGLQFLFEYFSETQRNKGNFPGRFSGRQFSNSRSEMNVSTLELGDSALYLCASSFPSGNEQFFGPGTRLTVL.

The J gene is TRBJ1-2, the V gene TRBV5-5; D ambiguous. The CDR3 is 14 amino acids. CDR1 and CDR2 (germline): SGHKS, YYEKEE (reference sequence). Trimming took off 2 bases at V and 6 bases at J, with 14 bases between the two ends. DNA for the CDR3: TGTGCCAGCAGCTTTTTATACGGGTCGGATGGCTACACCTTC. Translation: CASSFLYGSDGYTF.

This clonotype has only a few counts. At one boundary the junction diverges from the germline segment, which might be a read error. The chain carries TRBV7-9 and TRBJ1-6; perhaps TRBD1 as D (6 bases). Germline lookup yields CDR1 SEHNR and CDR2 FQNEAQ (reference sequence). CDR3 length equals 16 residues. In DNA, the CDR3 is TGTGCCGGCAGCCCAAGGACAGCAGATTATAATTCACCCCTCCACTTT. This translates into CAGSPRTADYNSPLHF.

This clonotype was seen more than once but under ten times. The rearrangement links TRBV7-2 to TRBJ1-2, with D possibly matching TRBD1 (5 bases). This CDR3 is 17 amino acids long. The ends were cut back, 4 bases at V and 3 bases at J, with 21 bases in the middle. Germline V lookup: CDR1 SGHTA, CDR2 FQGNSA. CDR3 residues: CASSSSGVRGGDYGYTF. In DNA form, the CDR3 reads TGTGCCAGCAGCTCCTCTGGTGTTCGGGGGGGGGACTATGGCTACACCTTC.

The rearrangement links TRBV5-5 to TRBJ2-7; a possible D gene is TRBD2 (6 bases). Germline lookup yields CDR1 SGHKS and CDR2 YYEKEE (reference sequence). This CDR3 has 15 amino acids. Trimming stripped 4 bases from V and 0 bases from J, with 14 bases between. CDR3 loop: CASSAGRTSSYEQYF. The CDR3 DNA sequence: TGTGCCAGCAGCGCGGGACGGACCAGCTCCTACGAGCAGTACTTC.

The table lists this clonotype with a few counts. V usage is TRBV24-1 and J usage is TRBJ2-1; no reliable D call. Trimming removed 0 bases from V and 6 bases from J, with 8 bases in between. The CDR3 sequence is 14 residues long. Germline CDR1 and CDR2: KGHDR and SFDVKD. CDR3 DNA: TGTGCCACCAGTGATTTGAAGGCCCTCAATGAGCAGTTCTTC. Residues: CATSDLKALNEQFF.

This rearrangement joins TRBV12-3 or TRBV12-4 to TRBJ2-7, with 10 bases lining up with TRBD1. The CDR3 has 15 residues. Trimming took 5 bases from V and 3 from J; bases not matched to a gene: 7. The CDR3 bases are TGTGCCAGCAGTAAGGGGGGACAGGGGCGCTACGAGCAGTACTTC. It yields the protein CASSKGGQGRYEQYF.

The V call is TRBV10-3, the J call TRBJ2-1, with D hard to call. Germline V gene sequence: CDR1 ENHRY, CDR2 SYGVKD. Trimming left V 1 base short and J 9 bases short, with 16 bases between. The CDR3 spans 15 residues. CDR3 bases: TGTGCCATCAGTGAGTTATCGGCAGGTGGTTCTGAGCAGTTCTTC. This sequence encodes CAISELSAGGSEQFF.

The J gene is TRBJ1-1, the V gene TRBV3-1; 7 nucleotides agree with TRBD1. The V segment lost 3 bases and the J segment 10 bases; nucleotides outside the gene matches: 11. The CDR3 consists of 14 residues. Germline loops: CDR1 LGHDT, CDR2 YNNKEL (reference sequence). CDR3 sequence reads: CASSQLAGTVGAFF. Here the CDR3 DNA reads TGTGCCAGCAGCCAGCTAGCCGGGACAGTAGGAGCTTTCTTT. Together with reference TRBV3-1 and TRBJ1-1, the CDR3 gives the full variable domain: DTAVSQTPKYLVTQMGNDKSIKCEQNLGHDTMYWYKQDSKKFLKIMFSYNNKELIINETVPNRFSPKSPDKAHLNLHINSLELGDSAVYFCASSQLAGTVGAFFGQGTRLTVV.

This chain joins TRBV15 and TRBJ1-5; D is undetermined. V dropped 2 bases and J dropped 0 bases, with 8 bases sitting between them. Germline CDR1 LNHNV, CDR2 YYDKDF (reference sequence). This CDR3 region has 15 residues. The CDR3 loop reads CATSRRGYSNQPQHF. The CDR3 DNA reads as TGTGCCACCAGCAGACGGGGTTATAGCAATCAGCCCCAGCATTTT.

Worth noting for this clonotype: A much bigger clone sits one base away, suggesting this may be a read error. The CDR3 ends on some other residue instead of the conserved phenylalanine or tryptophan, so this is likely a read error. V usage is TRBV6-5 and J usage is TRBJ2-4, with D perhaps TRBD1 (5 bases). Trimming cost V 4 bases and J 5 bases, with 9 bases left between them. Germline V gene sequence: CDR1 MNHEY, CDR2 SVGAGI. This CDR3 is 13 amino acids long. The CDR3 reads CASSSTGENIQYI. The DNA of the CDR3 is TGTGCCAGCAGTTCCACAGGAGAAAACATTCAGTACATC.

This clonotype was seen many times. The chain uses TRBV7-2 and TRBJ2-3; D may be TRBD1 (5 bases). The CDR3 is 14 residues long. The germline V gene has CDR1 SGHTA and CDR2 FQGNSA. V gave up 1 base and J gave up 4 bases, with 9 bases separating them. CDR3 sequence reads: CASSLGVGADTQYF. CDR3 nucleotide sequence: TGTGCCAGCAGCTTAGGGGTAGGGGCAGATACGCAGTATTTT. Combining the CDR3 with reference TRBV7-2 and TRBJ2-3 gives the whole variable domain GAGVSQSPSNKVTEKGKDVELRCDPISGHTALYWYRQSLGQGLEFLIYFQGNSAPDKSGLPSDRFSAERTGGSVSTLTIQRTQQEDSAVYLCASSLGVGADTQYFGPGTRLTVL.

At least ten counts were recorded for this clonotype. The V and J genes are TRBV20-1 and TRBJ2-7, with 7 bases lining up with TRBD1. After removal of 3 bases from V and 5 bases from J, the junction contained 10 bases not matched to a gene. This CDR3 is built from 14 residues. CDR1 and CDR2 (germline): DFQATT, SNEGSKA (reference sequence). CDR3 DNA sequence: TGCAGTGCTAGGGGCTGGACAGGAGCTAACGAGCAGTACTTC. It is translated as CSARGWTGANEQYF.

Turning to this clonotype: Its ends do not fully match the called genes, so a read error is possible. The V call is TRBV7-2, the J call TRBJ2-1; 11 nucleotides align to TRBD1. CDR3 length equals 15 residues. CDR1 is SGHTA, CDR2 FQGNSA, per germline. The CDR3: CASRGSGTGGYEEYF. DNA of the CDR3: TGTGCCAGCAGAGGGTCTGGGACAGGGGGATACGAGGAGTACTTC.

The V call is TRBV30, the J call TRBJ1-2; the D is unclear. This CDR3 spans 14 amino acids. V was trimmed by 2 bases and J by 12 bases, leaving 22 bases between them. Germline assignment: CDR1 GTSNPN and CDR2 SVGIG (reference sequence). In DNA, the CDR3 is TGTGCCTGGAGTATAGGCGGCCCGAAATTGGGCAACACCTTC. As protein: CAWSIGGPKLGNTF.

The rearrangement links TRBV25-1 to TRBJ1-2, with TRBD1 matching over 7 bases. The V gene's germline CDR1 is MGHDK and CDR2 SYGVNS. V lost 4 bases and J lost 4; bases outside the gene matches: 6. CDR3 length: 14 residues. As DNA, the CDR3 is TGTGCCAGCAGTGGGGCGACAGGGTTCTATGGCTACACCTTC. Translation: CASSGATGFYGYTF.